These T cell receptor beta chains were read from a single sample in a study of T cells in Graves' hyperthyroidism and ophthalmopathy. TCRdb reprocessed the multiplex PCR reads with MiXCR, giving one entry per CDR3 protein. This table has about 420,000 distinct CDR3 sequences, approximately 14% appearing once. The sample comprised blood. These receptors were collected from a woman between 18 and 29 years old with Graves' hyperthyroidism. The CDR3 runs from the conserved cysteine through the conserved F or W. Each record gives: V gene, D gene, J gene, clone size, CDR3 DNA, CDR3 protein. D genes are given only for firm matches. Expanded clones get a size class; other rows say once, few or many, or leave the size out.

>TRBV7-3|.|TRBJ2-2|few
TGTGCCAGCAGCTCCAGGACAGACAACACCGGGGAGCTGTTTTTT
CASSSRTDNTGELFF
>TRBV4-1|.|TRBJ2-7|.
TGCGCCAGCAGCCAAGGTTACGGGGCGTCCTACGAGCAGTACTTC
CASSQGYGASYEQYF
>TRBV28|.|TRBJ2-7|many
TGTGCCAGCAGGGACGGGGTCTCCTACGAGCAGTACTTC
CASRDGVSYEQYF
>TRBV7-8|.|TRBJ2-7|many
TGTGCCAGCAGCTTAGACCTGGACAATTTCTCCTACGAGCAGTACTTC
CASSLDLDNFSYEQYF
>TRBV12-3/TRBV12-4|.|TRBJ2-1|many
TGTGCCAGCAGTTTGCGGCAGGCCTACAATGAGCAGTTCTTC
CASSLRQAYNEQFF
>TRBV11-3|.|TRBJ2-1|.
TGTGCCAGCAACTTAGATGGCAGGGACGCACGCTACAATGAGCAGTTCTTC
CASNLDGRDARYNEQFF
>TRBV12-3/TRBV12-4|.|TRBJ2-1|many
TGTGCCAGCAGCACTCCACTGGCCCTAGCGGAGCAGTTCTTC
CASSTPLALAEQFF
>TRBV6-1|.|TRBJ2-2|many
TGTGCCAGCAGTAGACTAGGTCGTTACGGGGAGCTGTTTTTT
CASSRLGRYGELFF
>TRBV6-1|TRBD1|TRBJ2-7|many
TGTGCCAGCAGTACACTTTCAGGGGGCCGGAGCTACGAGCAGTACTTC
CASSTLSGGRSYEQYF
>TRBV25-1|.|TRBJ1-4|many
TGTGCCAGCAGTGAATCAAGGGGAATAGGGGAAAAACTGTTTTTT
CASSESRGIGEKLFF
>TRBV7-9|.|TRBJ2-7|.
TGTGCCAGCAGCTTGTCGGAGGACGAGCAGTACTTC
CASSLSEDEQYF
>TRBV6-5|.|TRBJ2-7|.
TGTGCCAGCAGTTCTACATCGGACCGAACCTACGAGCAGTACTTC
CASSSTSDRTYEQYF
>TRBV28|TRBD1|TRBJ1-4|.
TGTGCCAGCAGTTCTCTTTGGGGACAGTCAACTAATGAAAAACTGTTTTTT
CASSSLWGQSTNEKLFF
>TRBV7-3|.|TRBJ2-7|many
TGTGCCAGCAGCTTATCGGGCAGCCCGGCAAACGAGCAGTACTTC
CASSLSGSPANEQYF
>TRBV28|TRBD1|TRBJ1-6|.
TGTGCCAGCAGTTTCTCTGGACAGGGAAGGGATTCACCCCTCCACTTT
CASSFSGQGRDSPLHF
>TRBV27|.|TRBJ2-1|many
TGTGCCAGCAGTCCTACGGGGGTTGGTGAGCAGTTCTTC
CASSPTGVGEQFF
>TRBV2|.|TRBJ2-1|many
TGTGCCAGCAGTGAAGATGGCCCCGATGAGCAGTTCTTC
CASSEDGPDEQFF
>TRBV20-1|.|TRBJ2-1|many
TGCAGTGCTTATGAACCCGGGACGGCTTACAATGAGCAGTTCTTC
CSAYEPGTAYNEQFF
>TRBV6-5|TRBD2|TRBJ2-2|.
TGTGCCAGCAGTTACCCGCCTGGAAGCGGGGGGGCCGGGGAGCTGTTTTTT
CASSYPPGSGGAGELFF
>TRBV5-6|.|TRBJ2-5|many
TGTGCCAGCAGCTTCGACGGCCAAGAGACCCAGTACTTC
CASSFDGQETQYF
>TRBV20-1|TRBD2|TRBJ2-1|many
TGCAGTGCGAGAGGGGACGGACTAGCAATTTGGGATGAGCAGTTCTTC
CSARGDGLAIWDEQFF
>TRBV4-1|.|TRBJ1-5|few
TGCGCCAGCAGCCAACCAGGGAATCAGCCCCAGCATTTT
CASSQPGNQPQHF
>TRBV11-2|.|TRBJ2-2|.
TGTGCCAGCAGCTCCACAGGGAACACCGGGGAGCTGTTTTTT
CASSSTGNTGELFF
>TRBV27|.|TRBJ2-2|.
TGTGCCAGCAGTTCCCTTAGGGGCACCGGGGAGCTGTTTTTT
CASSSLRGTGELFF
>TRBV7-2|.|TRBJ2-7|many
TGTGCCAGCAGCGTACAGGGCCGCAGCTCCTACGAGCAGTACTTC
CASSVQGRSSYEQYF
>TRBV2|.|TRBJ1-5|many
TGTGCCAGCAGTGAAGGTCGACAGGGCAATCAGCCCCAGCATTTT
CASSEGRQGNQPQHF
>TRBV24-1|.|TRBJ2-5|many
TGTGCCACCAGTGGGAGTAGTGAGACCCAGTACTTC
CATSGSSETQYF
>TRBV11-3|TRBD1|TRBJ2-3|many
TGTGCCAGCAGCCGGGGACAGGCGGATACGCAGTATTTT
CASSRGQADTQYF
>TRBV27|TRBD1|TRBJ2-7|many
TGTGCCAGCAGTCTCCGGGACAGGGGATCCTACGAGCAGTACTTC
CASSLRDRGSYEQYF
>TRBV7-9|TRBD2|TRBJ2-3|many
TGTGCCAGCAGCCGGATAGCGGGGGGGCTGACAGATACGCAGTATTTT
CASSRIAGGLTDTQYF